The 31 T cell receptor beta chains given below trace back to one sample, sequenced in a study of radiotherapy plus CTLA-4 blockade in lung cancer. This table comes from immunoSEQ multiplex PCR, and its TCRdb copy is limited to in-frame clones, with some not included. The table records 45,000 to 60,000 clones, 82% of them present only once. Sequencing was performed on peripheral blood, taken from a patient treated with radiotherapy plus ipilimumab. These receptors were taken from a human donor with non-small cell lung cancer who had stable disease on radiotherapy plus ipilimumab.

The chain has TRBV5-6 and TRBJ1-2, with 7 positions matching TRBD1. Germline V gives CDR1 SGHDT, CDR2 YYEEEE. The junction had 9 bases not matched to a gene; V was cut back by 5 bases and J by 5 bases. CDR3 length equals 14 residues. Written as DNA, the CDR3 is TGTGCCAGCAGTCTGGAGGGCAGGGGGTATGGCTACACCTTC. Amino acids: CASSLEGRGYGYTF.

The V gene is TRBV4-1, the J gene TRBJ2-1, with D perhaps matching TRBD1 (6 bases). V lost 4 bases and J lost 8, with 18 bases in between. CDR3 length: 15 amino acids. The germline V gene encodes CDR1 MGHRA and CDR2 YSYEKL. CDR3 bases: TGCGCCAGCAGCCGTCTGTCTACAGGGAACGATGAGCAGTTCTTC. Protein product: CASSRLSTGNDEQFF.

The chain is built from TRBV6-5 and TRBJ2-1, with 7 positions matching TRBD2. Germline V CDR1 and CDR2: MNHEY, SVGAGI. CDR3 length equals 15 residues. V was clipped by 6 bases and J by 8 bases; unmatched bases: 13. This CDR3 reads CASRLSGNSRHEQFF. The CDR3 nucleotides are TGTGCCAGCAGGTTAAGCGGGAACAGTCGTCATGAGCAGTTCTTC.

The rearrangement links TRBV6-6 to TRBJ2-7, with 9 bases matching TRBD2. Germline CDR1 and CDR2: MNHNY and SVGAGI (reference sequence). The CDR3 runs to 14 residues. V lost 7 bases and J lost 5; bases outside the gene matches: 9. The CDR3 DNA reads TGTGCCAGCACAGCGGGAGGAATGGGCGACGAGCAGTACTTC. This gives the protein CASTAGGMGDEQYF.

The V and J genes are TRBV18 and TRBJ1-5; the match to TRBD1 covers 10 bases. V lost 3 bases and J lost 7; bases outside the gene matches: 3. The germline CDR1 and CDR2 sequences are KGHSH and LQKENI. This CDR3 contains 14 residues. The CDR3 region has the DNA TGTGCCAGCTCACCGACAGGGGGCGGACAGCCCCAGCATTTT. Amino acids: CASSPTGGGQPQHF.

The rearrangement joins TRBV19 to TRBJ2-5, with D possibly being TRBD2 (5 bases). This CDR3 spans 16 amino acids. V was shortened by 6 bases and J by 2 bases, with 19 bases between the two germline ends. Per the germline V gene, CDR1 is LNHDA and CDR2 is SQIVND (reference sequence). The CDR3 protein is CASSPVRAGGQETQYF. The CDR3, as DNA: TGTGCCAGTAGCCCCGTGAGGGCGGGCGGGCAAGAGACCCAGTACTTC.

This chain uses TRBV9 with TRBJ2-2; the D gene is possibly TRBD2 (6 bases). Germline V CDR1 and CDR2: SGDLS, YYNGEE. The V end lost 4 bases, the J end lost 4 bases, and 14 bases lay between the germline ends. The CDR3 length is 15 residues. CDR3 region: CASSTGRRGTGELFF. The CDR3 DNA reads TGTGCCAGCAGCACGGGACGGAGGGGCACCGGGGAGCTGTTTTTT.

This chain connects TRBV27 to TRBJ2-5; 9 nucleotides line up with TRBD2. The J call is doubtful: the DNA matches TRBJ2-7 better. This CDR3 is 16 amino acids long. CDR1 and CDR2 (germline): MNHEY, SMNVEV (reference sequence). CDR3 residues: CASSSPGGRASYEQYF. CDR3 nucleotide sequence: TGTGCCAGCAGTTCCCCTGGCGGGAGGGCCTCCTACGAGCAGTACTTC.

In its sample, this clone was seen a few times. The V gene is TRBV7-9, the J gene TRBJ2-3; 7 nucleotides match TRBD2. V shed 3 bases, J shed 5 bases, and the junction held 5 bases outside the gene matches. Germline loops: CDR1 SEHNR, CDR2 FQNEAQ (reference sequence). This CDR3 spans 14 amino acids. The CDR3: CASSFGRVEDTQYF. The DNA of the CDR3 is TGTGCCAGCAGCTTTGGGAGGGTTGAAGATACGCAGTATTTT.

The chain employs TRBV19 and TRBJ2-3, with D possibly matching TRBD2 (6 bases). Germline V lookup: CDR1 LNHDA, CDR2 SQIVND (reference sequence). This CDR3 is built from 15 residues. The V gene lost 7 bases and the J gene lost 0 bases, with 14 bases spanning the gap. The CDR3 is CASIQRATSTDTQYF. In nucleotides, the CDR3 is TGTGCCAGTATCCAGCGGGCGACTAGCACAGATACGCAGTATTTT.

In its sample, this clone was seen once. The V and J genes are TRBV6-6 and TRBJ2-2; D call uncertain. The CDR3 totals 15 residues. CDR1 and CDR2 from the germline V gene are MNHNY and SVGAGI (reference sequence). V lost 2 bases and J lost 0, with 7 bases in between. The CDR3 coding sequence is TGTGCCAGCAGTTACGTCAGTTCGAACACCGGGGAGCTGTTTTTT. It is translated as CASSYVSSNTGELFF.

The CDR3 DNA reads as TGTGCCAGCAGCTTGTTGAGGCTCCACAATCAGCCCCAGCATTTT. It is translated as CASSLLRLHNQPQHF. The J gene is TRBJ1-5, the V gene TRBV7-2; D is ambiguous. Germline V lookup: CDR1 SGHTA, CDR2 FQGNSA. CDR3 length: 15 amino acids. V lost 3 bases to trimming and J lost 3 bases, with 12 bases between them.

The chain employs TRBV10-3 and TRBJ2-7; 10 bases line up with TRBD1. CDR1 and CDR2 (germline): ENHRY, SYGVKD. The CDR3 totals 14 residues. The trim removed 5 bases at V and 5 bases at J, leaving 6 bases unmatched. Here the CDR3 DNA reads TGTGCCATCAGTCACCGGGACAGGGGTGACGAGCAGTACTTC. Translation: CAISHRDRGDEQYF.

The chain uses TRBV6-1 and TRBJ1-2; tentatively, D is TRBD1 (5 bases). The CDR3 is 13 residues long. Germline CDR1 is MNHNS and CDR2 is SASEGT. V was trimmed by 3 bases and J by 2 bases, leaving 7 bases between them. The CDR3 here is CASSEAGNYGYTF. The CDR3 DNA sequence: TGTGCCAGCAGTGAGGCAGGGAACTATGGCTACACCTTC.

The V call is TRBV7-2, the J call TRBJ2-5; 9 nucleotides align to TRBD2. CDR1 and CDR2 from the germline V gene are SGHTA and FQGNSA. Trimming at V came to 5 bases and at J to 11 bases, leaving 9 bases not matched to a gene. The CDR3 consists of 13 residues. CDR3 region: CASSPRPSGKQYF. In DNA, the CDR3 is TGTGCCAGCAGCCCCCGGCCTAGCGGGAAGCAGTACTTC.

The chain has TRBV28 and TRBJ2-7; 13 nucleotides agree with TRBD2. The CDR3 is 16 amino acids. Germline loops: CDR1 MDHEN, CDR2 SYDVKM. Trimming took 4 bases from V and 1 from J; bases not matched to a gene: 4. The CDR3 here is CASSWGTSGASYEQYF. DNA for the CDR3: TGTGCCAGCAGTTGGGGGACTAGCGGGGCTTCCTACGAGCAGTACTTC. Looking up the rest from reference TRBV28 and TRBJ2-7 gives the full variable domain: DVKVTQSSRYLVKRTGEKVFLECVQDMDHENMFWYRQDPGLGLRLIYFSYDVKMKEKGDIPEGYSVSREKKERFSLILESASTNQTSMYLCASSWGTSGASYEQYFGPGTRLTVT.

The chain has TRBV27 and TRBJ2-3; 7 nucleotides line up with TRBD1. CDR1 is MNHEY and CDR2 is SMNVEV in the germline V gene (reference sequence). The CDR3 contains 15 residues. The V segment lost 5 bases and the J segment 8 bases; nucleotides outside the gene matches: 13. The CDR3 sequence is CASSPSTGPSSTQYF. The DNA for the CDR3 is TGTGCCAGCAGTCCCTCGACAGGGCCTTCCAGTACGCAGTATTTT.

The chain combines TRBV10-3 with TRBJ2-1, with a weak D call TRBD1 (5 bases). This CDR3 is 12 amino acids long. The germline V gene encodes CDR1 ENHRY and CDR2 SYGVKD. Trimming removed 5 bases at V and 5 bases at J, with 7 bases between. CDR3 protein: CAISWGDNEQFF. The CDR3, as DNA: TGTGCCATCAGTTGGGGCGACAATGAGCAGTTCTTC.

The rearrangement links TRBV28 to TRBJ2-1, with D hard to call. The CDR3 sequence is 14 residues long. Germline loops: CDR1 MDHEN, CDR2 SYDVKM. Trimming pared 3 bases from V and 2 bases from J, leaving 8 bases between. CDR3: CASSFGSTYNEQFF. In nucleotides, the CDR3 is TGTGCCAGCAGTTTTGGTTCTACCTACAATGAGCAGTTCTTC. Using reference TRBV28 and TRBJ2-1 for the parts outside the CDR3, the full variable domain is DVKVTQSSRYLVKRTGEKVFLECVQDMDHENMFWYRQDPGLGLRLIYFSYDVKMKEKGDIPEGYSVSREKKERFSLILESASTNQTSMYLCASSFGSTYNEQFFGPGTRLTVL.

CDR3 coding DNA: TGTGCCAGCAGTACCGGGATCTACGAGCAGTACTTC. Its protein is CASSTGIYEQYF. The V gene is TRBV11-1, the J gene TRBJ2-5, with D possibly matching TRBD2 (5 bases). The J call may be mistaken, given a closer DNA end match to TRBJ2-7. The germline CDR1 and CDR2 sequences are SGHAT and FQDESV (reference sequence). This CDR3 region has 12 residues.

This rearrangement joins TRBV4-1 to TRBJ2-3; D is unresolved. CDR3 length equals 13 residues. Germline lookup yields CDR1 MGHRA and CDR2 YSYEKL. V was shortened by 0 bases and J by 5 bases, with 6 bases between the two germline ends. CDR3 DNA sequence: TGCGCCAGCAGCCAAGAACTACAAGATACGCAGTATTTT. Translating gives CASSQELQDTQYF.

The chain uses TRBV27 and TRBJ1-5; perhaps TRBD1 as D (5 bases). Germline assignment: CDR1 MNHEY and CDR2 SMNVEV (reference sequence). V lost 2 bases and J lost 2, with 13 bases in between. The CDR3 is 16 amino acids. The CDR3 region has the DNA TGTGCCAGCAGTTTAGGCGGGGGAGGGGGCAATCAGCCCCAGCATTTT. Translating it yields CASSLGGGGGNQPQHF.

V gene TRBV9 combines with J gene TRBJ1-1; D remains ambiguous. Germline lookup yields CDR1 SGDLS and CDR2 YYNGEE. Trimming took off 2 bases at V and 1 base at J, with 21 bases between the two ends. The CDR3 has 18 amino acids. In DNA form, the CDR3 reads TGTGCCAGCAGCGTGGTCCCGGAGGCCCCAACAAAGAACACTGAAGCTTTCTTT. Amino acids: CASSVVPEAPTKNTEAFF.

The CDR3 protein is CASSLDSGLPDTQYF. CDR3 sequence (DNA): TGTGCCAGCAGCTTAGATAGCGGCTTGCCAGATACGCAGTATTTT. The rearrangement uses TRBV11-3 and TRBJ2-3, with D perhaps TRBD2 (6 bases). V lost 0 bases and J 4 bases, leaving 11 bases between the germline ends. Germline-derived CDR1 and CDR2 are SGHNT and YENEEA. This CDR3 is built from 15 residues.

The rearrangement links TRBV25-1 to TRBJ2-7, with 9 bases identical to TRBD1. CDR1 is MGHDK and CDR2 is SYGVNS in the germline V gene. V shed 1 base and J 4 bases; nucleotides not matched to a gene: 5. The CDR3 spans 15 residues. CDR3 residues: CASSEWNRGRYEQYF. Written as DNA, the CDR3 is TGTGCCAGCAGTGAATGGAACAGGGGGCGATACGAGCAGTACTTC.

The chain joins TRBV9 to TRBJ2-5; TRBD2 matches 12 bases. This CDR3 comprises 15 residues. Trimming took 4 bases from V and 2 from J; bases not matched to a gene: 3. The V gene's germline CDR1 is SGDLS and CDR2 YYNGEE. In DNA, the CDR3 is TGTGCCAGCAGCACTAGCGGGAGGTCTCAAGAGACCCAGTACTTC. Amino acids: CASSTSGRSQETQYF.

This sequence joins TRBV5-1 and TRBJ2-1, with D possibly matching TRBD1 (5 bases). The ends were cut back, 2 bases at V and 6 bases at J, with 15 bases in the middle. CDR3 length equals 15 residues. CDR1 and CDR2 (germline): SGHRS, YFSETQ. DNA for the CDR3: TGCGCCAGCAGCTTACAGGTTGGTGGGGCCAATGAGCAGTTCTTC. Translation: CASSLQVGGANEQFF.

V usage is TRBV19 and J usage is TRBJ2-3, with 8 bases fitting TRBD1. The germline gives CDR1 LNHDA, CDR2 SQIVND (reference sequence). Unmatched junction bases numbered 9, after V lost 10 bases and J lost 3 bases. There are 14 residues in the CDR3. The chain's CDR3 is CATRPGQATDTQYF. The DNA of the CDR3 is TGTGCCACCAGACCGGGACAGGCAACAGATACGCAGTATTTT.

The chain links TRBV7-2 to TRBJ2-1, with D perhaps matching TRBD2 (5 bases). This CDR3 contains 11 residues. The germline V and J ends were trimmed by 5 bases and 12 bases, with 11 bases remaining between them. Germline CDR1 and CDR2: SGHTA and FQGNSA. DNA for the CDR3: TGTGCCAGCAGCCCCGAGGGTCGGCAGTTCTTC. Translating it yields CASSPEGRQFF.

This clone was found once. The chain combines TRBV2 with TRBJ1-2; TRBD1 agrees at 7 bases. The trim removed 8 bases at V and 0 bases at J, leaving 6 bases unmatched. This CDR3 comprises 14 residues. Germline V lookup: CDR1 SNHLY, CDR2 FYNNEI. CDR3 sequence (DNA): TGTGCCAGCCCCACAGGGGAATCTAACTATGGCTACACCTTC. Residues: CASPTGESNYGYTF.

The V gene is TRBV7-9, the J gene TRBJ2-1; 7 bases align to TRBD1. The CDR3 loop spans 13 amino acids. Germline V lookup: CDR1 SEHNR, CDR2 FQNEAQ (reference sequence). The trim removed 5 bases at V and 5 bases at J, leaving 3 bases unmatched. The CDR3: CASSPDRDNEQFF. The CDR3 coding sequence is TGTGCCAGCAGCCCCGACAGGGACAATGAGCAGTTCTTC.